This TCR beta chain stems from a study of blood T cell repertoires in COVID-19. About the study: The United States, Italy and Spain supplied acute and convalescent COVID-19 samples. Sources were T cells, B-cell-depleted T cells, or PBMCs; the material itself was cDNA or gDNA.

Germline trimming cut 2 bases from V and 7 bases from J; bases unmatched to any gene: 11. In germline, CDR1 is SGHRS, CDR2 YFSETQ. There are 16 residues in the CDR3. Source study methods: How many nucleated cells were present was estimated from reference gene primer amplification. Sequencing was performed with immunoSEQ multiplex PCR; in TCRdb, only in-frame clones are kept and a portion is missing. V, J and clone size were drawn from that table, and D and trimming were deduced from the DNA. In the table there are about 190,000 clones, over 75% of which are singletons. V gene TRBV5-1 combines with J gene TRBJ2-1, with 8 bases that match TRBD2. The specimen sequenced was peripheral blood. The TCR sequence derives from a woman aged 50 to 65 with acute or convalescent COVID-19. The CDR3 DNA follows: TGCGCCAGCAGCTTTTTAATTCGGGCGGGAGGAAATGAGCAGTTCTTC. This codes for CASSFLIRAGGNEQFF. Supplemented by reference TRBV5-1 and TRBJ2-1, the full variable domain reads KAGVTQTPRYLIKTRGQQVTLSCSPISGHRSVSWYQQTPGQGLQFLFEYFSETQRNKGNFPGRFSGRQFSNSRSEMNVSTLELGDSALYLCASSFLIRAGGNEQFFGPGTRLTVL.